This passage covers 14 T cell receptor beta chains from one sample sequenced in a study of blood T cells in healthy people across ages. A second about 7 to 11 cycle PCR used barcoded and J-beta primers. Each CDR3 protein gets one entry after TCRdb re-called the 5' RACE reads with MiXCR. In the table there are around 500,000 distinct CDR3 sequences, about 26% of which are singletons. Separately, the same data were catalogued under a study of T cells of mothers and their children.

Material for sequencing was blood. The receptors derive from a boy aged 2-15 years in good health.

The chain couples TRBV20-1 to TRBJ2-7; no clear D. V lost 0 bases to trimming and J lost 1 base, with 10 bases between them. The CDR3 is 14 residues long. From germline, CDR1 is DFQATT and CDR2 SNEGSKA (reference sequence). The CDR3 coding sequence is TGCAGTGCTAGAGATCGGGCGGTATCCTACGAGCAGTACTTC. Its protein is CSARDRAVSYEQYF.

The rearrangement joins TRBV7-2 to TRBJ1-2; D is possibly TRBD1 (5 bases). CDR1 and CDR2 from the germline V gene are SGHTA and FQGNSA. V was trimmed by 5 bases and J by 7 bases, leaving 23 bases between them. This CDR3 is 16 amino acids long. The CDR3 coding sequence is TGTGCCAGCAGCCCCCTCGGGGCGGACTCCGGTATTGGCTACACCTTC. Translating it yields CASSPLGADSGIGYTF.

The chain employs TRBV24-1 and TRBJ2-3, with TRBD2 identical over 10 bases. Trimming took 4 bases from V and 5 from J; bases not matched to a gene: 8. Germline CDR1 KGHDR, CDR2 SFDVKD. The CDR3 is 16 amino acids. The CDR3 DNA follows: TGTGCCACCAGTGACCCTGGACTAGCGGCGGAAGATACGCAGTATTTT. Amino acids: CATSDPGLAAEDTQYF.

This clonotype showed up just a few times. The chain is built from TRBV11-2 and TRBJ2-1; 12 nucleotides line up with TRBD2. J lost 6 bases, V lost 5 bases, and 11 bases had no gene match. CDR3 length: 17 residues. The germline gives CDR1 SGHAT, CDR2 FQNNGV. The CDR3 sequence: CASSHLPSGGAPNEQFF. CDR3 DNA sequence: TGTGCCAGCAGCCACCTCCCTAGCGGGGGGGCCCCCAATGAGCAGTTCTTC.

The CDR3 spells CASSLRGRTRSFLIQTVQETQYF. The CDR3 DNA follows: TGTGCCAGCAGCTTAAGGGGTAGGACTAGATCGTTTCTCATCCAGACCGTTCAAGAGACCCAGTACTTC. The chain has TRBV7-3 and TRBJ2-5, with 7 bases that match TRBD2. The germline gives CDR1 SGHTA, CDR2 FQGTGA. This CDR3 has 23 residues. Trimming cost V 1 base and J 2 bases; bases outside gene matches: 28.

The table lists this clonotype with a few counts. Just one base apart from a much larger clone, this may be a read error. Written as DNA, the CDR3 is TGTGTCAGCAGCGCCAGGGACAGGGGACTTTCTGGGGCCAACGTCCTGACTTTC. It codes for CVSSARDRGLSGANVLTF. This rearrangement joins TRBV9 to TRBJ2-6, with 10 bases aligning to TRBD1. Germline V lookup: CDR1 SGDLS, CDR2 YYNGEE. CDR3 length: 18 amino acids.

The V gene is TRBV7-9, the J gene TRBJ1-4; perhaps TRBD1 as D (5 bases). V lost 0 bases, J lost 0 bases, and 14 bases lay in between. The length of the CDR3 is 18 residues. Per the germline V gene, CDR1 is SEHNR and CDR2 is FQNEAQ (reference sequence). The CDR3 region is CASSLAVGTVATNEKLFF. CDR3 DNA: TGTGCCAGCAGCTTAGCAGTGGGGACGGTGGCAACTAATGAAAAACTGTTTTTT.

The CDR3 reads CASSPYDRGGEQYF. Written as DNA, the CDR3 is TGTGCCAGCAGTCCTTACGACAGGGGAGGCGAGCAGTACTTC. V is TRBV27 and J is TRBJ2-5; the match to TRBD1 covers 8 bases. The end of the DNA is better explained by TRBJ2-7, so the J call may be wrong. CDR1 is MNHEY, CDR2 SMNVEV, per germline (reference sequence). The CDR3 sequence is 14 residues long.

This clonotype was observed a few times. The chain combines TRBV6-1 with TRBJ2-5; D is possibly TRBD1 (6 bases). The better agreement between TRBJ2-1 and the DNA end casts doubt on the J call. The CDR3 loop spans 16 amino acids. Germline assignment: CDR1 MNHNS and CDR2 SASEGT. The CDR3 DNA reads as TGTGCCAGCAGTCCTACGACGGGACACAACTACAATGAGCAGTTCTTC. Its translation is CASSPTTGHNYNEQFF.

Concerning this clonotype itself: The junction differs from germline at one of its ends, possibly a read error. This CDR3 is CAAQGAGYEQYF. In nucleotides, the CDR3 is TGCGCCGCACAGGGGGCTGGATACGAGCAGTACTTC. V is TRBV6-2 or TRBV6-3 and J is TRBJ2-7; 9 nucleotides align to TRBD1. Germline V lookup: CDR1 MNHEY, CDR2 SVGEGT. The CDR3 runs 12 residues.

To note about this clonotype: An end of the junction differs from the germline gene, which may be a read error. V usage is TRBV3-1 and J usage is TRBJ2-7; possible D gene TRBD1, 6 bases. The germline V gene encodes CDR1 LGHDT and CDR2 YNNKEL (reference sequence). CDR3 length: 14 residues. CDR3 nucleotide sequence: TGTGCCAGTAGCCCCGGGACAAGGAACTACGAGCAGTACTTC. Translating it yields CASSPGTRNYEQYF.

The rearrangement joins TRBV30 to TRBJ2-2; 8 bases agree with TRBD1. The CDR3 totals 17 residues. Trimming cost V 0 bases and J 3 bases; bases outside gene matches: 9. Germline V gives CDR1 GTSNPN, CDR2 SVGIG (reference sequence). DNA of the CDR3: TGTGCCTGGAGTGTACTGTTCGGGACAGGTCACACCGGGGAGCTGTTTTTT. Amino acid sequence: CAWSVLFGTGHTGELFF.

This clonotype was counted at least ten times. This chain uses TRBV29-1 with TRBJ2-5; the match to TRBD2 covers 11 bases. The germline V gene encodes CDR1 SQVTM and CDR2 ANQGSEA. Losses at the gene ends were 1 base for V and 1 base for J; bases not matched to a gene: 2. The CDR3 sequence is 15 residues long. The CDR3: CSVEGTSGGQETQYF. CDR3 sequence (DNA): TGCAGCGTTGAAGGAACTAGCGGGGGCCAAGAGACCCAGTACTTC. Drawing the rest from reference TRBV29-1 and TRBJ2-5, the complete variable domain is SAVISQKPSRDICQRGTSLTIQCQVDSQVTMMFWYRQQPGQSLTLIATANQGSEATYESGFVIDKFPISRPNLTFSTLTVSNMSPEDSSIYLCSVEGTSGGQETQYFGPGTRLLVL.

This rearrangement joins TRBV6-6 to TRBJ1-2, with 11 bases that match TRBD1. Germline lookup yields CDR1 MNHNY and CDR2 SVGAGI (reference sequence). The CDR3 runs 15 residues. Trimming cost V 6 bases and J 4 bases; bases outside gene matches: 7. The DNA for the CDR3 is TGTGCCAGCAGGATAGGACAGGGGGCGAGCTATGGCTACACCTTC. Amino acids: CASRIGQGASYGYTF.